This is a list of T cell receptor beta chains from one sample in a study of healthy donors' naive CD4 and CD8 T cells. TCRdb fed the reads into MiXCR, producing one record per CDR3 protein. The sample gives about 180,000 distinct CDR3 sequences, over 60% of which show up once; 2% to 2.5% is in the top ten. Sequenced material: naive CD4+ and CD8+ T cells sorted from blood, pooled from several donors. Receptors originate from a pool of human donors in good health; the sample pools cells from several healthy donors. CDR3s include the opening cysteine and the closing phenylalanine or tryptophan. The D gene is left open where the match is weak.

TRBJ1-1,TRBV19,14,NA,CASRKGTQNTEAFF
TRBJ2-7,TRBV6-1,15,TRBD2,CASRGVAGSSYEQYF
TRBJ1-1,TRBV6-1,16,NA,CASSEGSGEEYTEAFF
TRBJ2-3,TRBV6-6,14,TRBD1,CASRTGISTDTQYF
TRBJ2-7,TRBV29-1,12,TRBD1,CSVGTGLSEQYF
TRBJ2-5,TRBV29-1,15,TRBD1,CSVEGGTDLQETQYF
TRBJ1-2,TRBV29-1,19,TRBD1,CSVDVGPDRGPPNNYGYTF
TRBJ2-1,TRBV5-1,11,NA,CASSSKSRAFF
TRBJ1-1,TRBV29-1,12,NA,CSVTGLTLEAFF
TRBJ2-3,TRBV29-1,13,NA,CSVYGVDTDTQYF
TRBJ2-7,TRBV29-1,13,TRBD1,CSVDGTEGYEQYF
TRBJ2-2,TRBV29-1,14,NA,CSVKAGKNTGELFF
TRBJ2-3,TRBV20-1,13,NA,CSASPTGSDTQYF
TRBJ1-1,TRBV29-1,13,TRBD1,CSVETGENTEAFF
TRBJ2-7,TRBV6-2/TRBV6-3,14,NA,CASSYSRGVDEQYF
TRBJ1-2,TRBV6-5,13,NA,CASSYSAGKGYTF
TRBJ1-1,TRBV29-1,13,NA,CSFLTPGAFEAFF
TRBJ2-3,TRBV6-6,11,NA,CATTLVDTQYF
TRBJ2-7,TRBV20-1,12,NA,CSARTTNYEQYF
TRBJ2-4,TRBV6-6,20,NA,CASTEGRITARHPGENIQYF
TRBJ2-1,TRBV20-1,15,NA,CSATMSGAAYNEQFF
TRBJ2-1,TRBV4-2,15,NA,CASSQRRALNNEQFF
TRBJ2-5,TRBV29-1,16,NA,CSVEDDRDHWSGTQYF
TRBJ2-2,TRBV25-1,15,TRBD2,CASSELLAGAGELFF
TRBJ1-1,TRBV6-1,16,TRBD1,CASSGNARDRAFEAFF
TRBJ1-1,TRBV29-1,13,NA,CSVEGTENTEAFF
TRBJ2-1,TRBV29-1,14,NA,CSVLRSSSSDEQFF
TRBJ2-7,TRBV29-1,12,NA,CSVEDSNYEQYF
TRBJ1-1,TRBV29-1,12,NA,CSGQTGDAEAFF
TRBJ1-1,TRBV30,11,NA,CAWFQGRSAFF
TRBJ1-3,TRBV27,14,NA,CASSPVFSGNTIYF
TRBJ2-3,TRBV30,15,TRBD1,CAWSVFPTGPDTQYF
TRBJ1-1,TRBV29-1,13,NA,CSARGIANTEAFF
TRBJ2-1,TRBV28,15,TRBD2,CASSSGLAGGDEQFF
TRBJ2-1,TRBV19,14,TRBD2,CASRLAGSYNEQFF
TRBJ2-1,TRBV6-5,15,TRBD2,CASSYRGGVNYEQFF
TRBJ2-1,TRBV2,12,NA,CASSAYFDEQFF
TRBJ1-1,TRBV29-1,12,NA,CSVEDLNTEAFF
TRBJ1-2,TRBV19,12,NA,CAGLGQGGGYTF
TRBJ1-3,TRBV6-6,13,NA,CASSYFTKNTIYF
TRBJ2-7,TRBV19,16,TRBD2,CASSLLGLAGVDEQYF
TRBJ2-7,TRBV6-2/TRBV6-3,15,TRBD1,CASSSTGDRGLKQYF
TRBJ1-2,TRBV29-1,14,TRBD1,CSATGQPINYGYTF
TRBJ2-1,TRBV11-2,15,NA,CASSLAFGGYNEQFF
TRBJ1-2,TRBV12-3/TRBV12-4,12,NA,CASIHSFSRYTF
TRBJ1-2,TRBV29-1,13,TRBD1,CSARTGEFSGYTF
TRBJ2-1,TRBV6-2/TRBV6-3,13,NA,CASSYDRGNEQFF
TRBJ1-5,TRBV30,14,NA,CAWSPDRIDQPQHF
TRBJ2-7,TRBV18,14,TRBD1,CASSQDRGPYEQYF
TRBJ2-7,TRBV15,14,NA,CATSRGKGPYEQYF
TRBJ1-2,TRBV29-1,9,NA,CSVSEPQTF
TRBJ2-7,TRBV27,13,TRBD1,CASSVTGTYEQYF
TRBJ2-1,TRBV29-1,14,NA,CSGGSESSYNEQFF